The 25 T cell receptor beta chains in this list originate from one sample, sequenced in a study of blood T cell repertoires in COVID-19. Clones were read by immunoSEQ multiplex PCR, and TCRdb kept only the in-frame ones, dropping some. The repertoire holds 21,000 or so clones, with over 75% as singletons. Sequencing was performed on peripheral blood. Source of these receptors: a human donor in a cohort sampled during active COVID-19.

The rearrangement links TRBV19 to TRBJ1-6; 8 positions match TRBD1. The V gene end was trimmed by 4 bases and the J gene end by 0 bases; junction bases not matched to a gene: 5. The CDR3 runs to 17 residues. Germline CDR1 reads LNHDA; CDR2 reads SQIVND (reference sequence). Here the CDR3 reads CASSRRQGSSYNSPLHF. CDR3 bases: TGTGCCAGTAGTAGGAGACAGGGGAGCTCCTATAATTCACCCCTCCACTTT.

The count of this clone is one. The rearrangement uses TRBV14 and TRBJ1-1; D unresolved. The CDR3 extends over 14 amino acids. Germline CDR1 reads SGHDN; CDR2 reads FVKESK. V lost 1 base, J lost 1 base, and 7 bases lay in between. CDR3 region: CASSQGSWNTEAFF. The CDR3, as DNA: TGTGCCAGCAGCCAAGGTTCATGGAACACTGAAGCTTTCTTT.

The chain links TRBV19 to TRBJ1-6, with a tentative D call TRBD1 (6 bases). Trimming took off 4 bases at V and 9 bases at J, with 16 bases between the two ends. Germline CDR1 and CDR2: LNHDA and SQIVND (reference sequence). The length of the CDR3 is 15 residues. The CDR3 DNA is TGTGCCAGTAGTACACAGGGTCCGGGTAGTTCACCCCTCCACTTT. Its translation is CASSTQGPGSSPLHF.

V and J are TRBV13 and TRBJ2-7, with TRBD1 identical over 7 bases. V dropped 5 bases and J dropped 6; count of bases not matched to a gene: 10. This CDR3 spans 14 amino acids. CDR1 is PRHDT and CDR2 is FYEKMQ in the germline V gene (reference sequence). The DNA of the CDR3 is TGTGCCAGCAGCCCGGGACAGCATATCGGCGAGCAGTACTTC. It yields the protein CASSPGQHIGEQYF.

The genes are TRBV11-2 and TRBJ1-4; a weak D match, TRBD1 (5 bases). The length of the CDR3 is 16 residues. The V and J ends lost 0 bases and 5 bases respectively, with 13 bases between them. Per the germline V gene, CDR1 is SGHAT and CDR2 is FQNNGV. This chain's CDR3 is CASSLDGRGTNEKLFF. The CDR3 DNA follows: TGTGCCAGCAGCTTAGATGGGCGGGGGACCAATGAAAAACTGTTTTTT.

This chain links TRBV12-3 or TRBV12-4 with TRBJ2-3; TRBD1 matches at 8 bases. Unmatched junction bases numbered 7, after V lost 6 bases and J lost 8 bases. The CDR3 has 13 residues. This chain's CDR3 is CASSSGQVSTQYF. CDR3 sequence (DNA): TGTGCCAGCAGCTCGGGACAGGTCTCTACGCAGTATTTT.

This chain links TRBV11-3 with TRBJ1-1; unclear D gene. The CDR3 is made up of 15 amino acids. The V end was cut by 1 base, the J end by 0 bases, with 9 bases between. In germline, CDR1 is SGHNT, CDR2 YENEEA. The chain's CDR3 is CASSLGGGLNTEAFF. Written as DNA, the CDR3 is TGTGCCAGCAGCTTAGGGGGAGGGCTGAACACTGAAGCTTTCTTT.

This clone was picked up a small number of times. The chain uses TRBV14 and TRBJ1-1; D remains ambiguous. This CDR3 has 13 residues. Trimming stripped 4 bases from V and 3 bases from J, with 9 bases between. CDR1 is SGHDN and CDR2 is FVKESK in the germline V gene. CDR3 amino acids: CASSRTKDTEAFF. In DNA form, the CDR3 reads TGTGCCAGCAGCCGAACTAAAGACACTGAAGCTTTCTTT.

The chain uses TRBV30 and TRBJ2-3, with 7 bases identical to TRBD2. The CDR3 length is 15 residues. The germline gives CDR1 GTSNPN, CDR2 SVGIG (reference sequence). V lost 4 bases and J lost 1; bases outside the gene matches: 8. CDR3 region: CAWIPTSRGTDTQYF. CDR3 bases: TGTGCCTGGATCCCGACTAGCAGAGGCACAGATACGCAGTATTTT.

The gene calls are TRBV2 and TRBJ2-5, with TRBD1 matching over 9 bases. J gave up 6 bases and V 7 bases, and 3 bases lay outside the gene matches. This CDR3 region has 12 residues. Per germline, CDR1 SNHLY and CDR2 FYNNEI. CDR3 in amino acids: CASTGQGKTQYF. The CDR3, as DNA: TGTGCCAGCACCGGACAGGGGAAGACCCAGTACTTC.

The chain is built from TRBV5-4 and TRBJ1-1; perhaps TRBD1 as D (5 bases). This CDR3 spans 14 amino acids. V was clipped by 4 bases and J by 1 base, with 11 bases between them. CDR1 and CDR2 from the germline V gene are SGHNT and YYREEE (reference sequence). CDR3: CASSVGQTNTEAFF. The CDR3 nucleotides are TGTGCCAGCAGCGTAGGACAAACGAACACTGAAGCTTTCTTT.

The chain employs TRBV5-1 and TRBJ1-4; D remains unclear. Germline CDR1 reads SGHRS; CDR2 reads YFSETQ. The CDR3 extends over 12 amino acids. V lost 5 bases and J lost 7, with 9 bases in between. The CDR3 here is CASRAASEKLFF. CDR3 DNA sequence: TGCGCCAGCAGGGCGGCAAGTGAAAAACTGTTTTTT.

The J gene is TRBJ1-1, the V gene TRBV5-1; D gene uncertain. There are 13 residues in the CDR3. Trimming pared 5 bases from V and 0 bases from J, leaving 8 bases between. Germline assignment: CDR1 SGHRS and CDR2 YFSETQ. CDR3 sequence: CASREVLNTEAFF. The CDR3 bases are TGCGCCAGCAGGGAGGTTCTGAACACTGAAGCTTTCTTT.

This clone was seen only once. The CDR3 loop is CASRLDTASGYTF. The CDR3 nucleotides read TGTGCCAGCAGGCTTGACACAGCCTCGGGCTACACCTTC. The J gene is TRBJ1-2, the V gene TRBV2, with unresolved D. This CDR3 is 13 amino acids long. CDR1 is SNHLY and CDR2 is FYNNEI in the germline V gene. The V end was cut by 6 bases, the J end by 8 bases, with 16 bases between.

The V call is TRBV7-6, the J call TRBJ1-3; D gene unclear. Trimming removed 2 bases from V and 4 bases from J, with 15 bases in between. Germline CDR1 SGHVS, CDR2 FNYEAQ. The CDR3 runs 16 residues. CDR3 sequence reads: CASSLRTRGNGNTIYF. DNA for the CDR3: TGTGCCAGCAGCTTAAGGACCCGGGGAAACGGAAACACCATATATTTT.

The CDR3 protein is CASSVRDSPPTQYF. CDR3 DNA: TGCGCCAGCAGCGTCCGGGACAGCCCCCCAACCCAGTACTTC. This sequence joins TRBV5-1 and TRBJ2-5, with 7 positions matching TRBD1. V dropped 4 bases and J dropped 8; count of bases not matched to a gene: 11. The CDR3 covers 14 residues. Germline V lookup: CDR1 SGHRS, CDR2 YFSETQ. Full variable domain (rest looked up from reference TRBV5-1 and TRBJ2-5): KAGVTQTPRYLIKTRGQQVTLSCSPISGHRSVSWYQQTPGQGLQFLFEYFSETQRNKGNFPGRFSGRQFSNSRSEMNVSTLELGDSALYLCASSVRDSPPTQYFGPGTRLLVL.

This chain connects TRBV5-4 to TRBJ2-3; a possible D gene is TRBD2 (5 bases). The CDR3 covers 15 residues. From germline, CDR1 is SGHNT and CDR2 YYREEE (reference sequence). With 8 bases removed from V and 0 bases from J, the gap between germline ends came to 16 bases. CDR3 bases: TGTGCCAGTACGCGTGCGGGTCGGAGCACAGATACGCAGTATTTT. This translates into CASTRAGRSTDTQYF.

J is TRBJ2-2 and V is TRBV19; D gene ambiguous. The germline gives CDR1 LNHDA, CDR2 SQIVND (reference sequence). V was shortened by 3 bases and J by 3 bases, with 14 bases between the two germline ends. CDR3 size: 16 residues. The chain's CDR3 is CASSMVPRPDTGELFF. The CDR3 DNA reads TGTGCCAGTAGTATGGTTCCCAGGCCCGACACCGGGGAGCTGTTTTTT.

The chain carries TRBV25-1 and TRBJ2-2; D not certain. CDR1 and CDR2 from the germline V gene are MGHDK and SYGVNS. This CDR3 is 13 amino acids long. Deletions cut 4 bases from V and 1 base from J, with 4 bases between. The CDR3 sequence: CASSGGNTGELFF. The CDR3 DNA sequence: TGTGCCAGCAGTGGAGGGAACACCGGGGAGCTGTTTTTT.

J is TRBJ1-3 and V is TRBV6-1; a weak D match, TRBD1 (6 bases). The germline V gene encodes CDR1 MNHNS and CDR2 SASEGT. Trimming pared 3 bases from V and 3 bases from J, leaving 12 bases between. The CDR3 loop spans 15 amino acids. CDR3 loop: CASSERGSGGNTIYF. As DNA, the CDR3 is TGTGCCAGCAGTGAGAGGGGGAGCGGTGGAAACACCATATATTTT.

J is TRBJ1-1 and V is TRBV2; TRBD1 might be the D (6 bases). Trimming removed 5 bases at V and 1 base at J, with 11 bases between. This CDR3 has 14 residues. CDR1 SNHLY and CDR2 FYNNEI come from the germline V gene. The CDR3 is CASSLPTGNTEAFF. DNA for the CDR3: TGTGCCAGCAGTTTACCGACAGGGAACACTGAAGCTTTCTTT.

The V gene is TRBV7-2, the J gene TRBJ2-3, with D maybe TRBD1 (5 bases). V lost 6 bases and J 2 bases, leaving 18 bases between the germline ends. CDR3 length equals 16 residues. Per germline, CDR1 SGHTA and CDR2 FQGNSA. The CDR3 coding sequence is TGTGCCAGCAGTCTCCTTCCCAGGGCACCCACAGATACGCAGTATTTT. Residues: CASSLLPRAPTDTQYF.

The chain employs TRBV7-9 and TRBJ1-1; D is unresolved. Trimming shortened V by 1 base and J by 6 bases, and 15 bases separated the two germline ends. The CDR3 totals 15 residues. CDR1 is SEHNR, CDR2 FQNEAQ, per germline (reference sequence). The CDR3 DNA reads TGTGCCAGCAGCTTAGAGATGGTTGGGCCGTCTGAAGCTTTCTTT. Encoded protein: CASSLEMVGPSEAFF.

This sequence joins TRBV7-3 and TRBJ2-1, with 9 bases lining up with TRBD1. With V trimmed by 0 bases and J by 7 bases, 4 bases remained unmatched. CDR3 length: 15 residues. The germline V gene has CDR1 SGHTA and CDR2 FQGTGA. The CDR3 bases are TGTGCCAGCAGCTTAACGGGACAGGGTCAAAATGAGCAGTTCTTC. It specifies CASSLTGQGQNEQFF.

This chain joins TRBV5-5 and TRBJ2-7; no definite D call. This CDR3 spans 14 amino acids. Per the germline V gene, CDR1 is SGHKS and CDR2 is YYEKEE (reference sequence). The V and J ends lost 5 bases and 3 bases respectively, with 15 bases between them. CDR3 region: CASSPASSYYEQYF. The CDR3 coding sequence is TGTGCCAGCAGTCCCGCGTCCTCCTACTACGAGCAGTACTTC.